The 29 T cell receptor beta chains below all came from one sample that was sequenced in a study of blood T cells in healthy people across ages. A second about 6 to 12 cycle PCR used barcoded and J-beta primers. TCRdb independently ran MiXCR on the 5' RACE reads; one entry per CDR3 protein. The profile shows 800,000 to 950,000 distinct CDR3 sequences, 45% to 50% of them singletons. The specimen sequenced was blood. Source of these receptors: a man aged 30-40 years in good health.

The rearrangement links TRBV10-3 to TRBJ1-6; no definite D call. Germline CDR1 ENHRY, CDR2 SYGVKD. The V gene lost 2 bases and the J gene lost 5 bases, with 7 bases spanning the gap. The CDR3 sequence is 14 residues long. The CDR3 here is CAISENSDNSPLHF. For the CDR3, the DNA is TGTGCCATCAGTGAGAACAGCGATAATTCACCCCTCCACTTT.

CDR3 DNA: TGCGCCAGCAGCTTGACGGCAGGGTCTAATGAAGCTTTCTTT. This gives the protein CASSLTAGSNEAFF. The rearrangement links TRBV5-1 to TRBJ1-1, with TRBD1 as a possible D gene (5 bases). Germline CDR1 reads SGHRS; CDR2 reads YFSETQ. The V gene lost 1 base and the J gene lost 7 bases, with 14 bases spanning the gap. The CDR3 is 14 residues long.

The chain uses TRBV6-1 and TRBJ2-5, with D possibly being TRBD1 or TRBD2 (5 bases each). The DNA end lines up better with TRBJ2-7; the J call may be wrong. The CDR3 has 11 amino acids. Germline CDR1 reads MNHNS; CDR2 reads SASEGT. The CDR3 spells CASISGHEQYF. CDR3 DNA sequence: TGTGCCAGCATCTCGGGACACGAGCAGTACTTC.

This chain connects TRBV20-1 to TRBJ2-3; the match to TRBD2 covers 8 bases. V shed 2 bases and J 0 bases; nucleotides not matched to a gene: 7. CDR1 and CDR2 (germline): DFQATT, SNEGSKA (reference sequence). This CDR3 spans 16 amino acids. CDR3 coding DNA: TGCAGTGCTAGACTGCCGCGGGGGGCCAGCACAGATACGCAGTATTTT. This encodes CSARLPRGASTDTQYF.

CDR3 nucleotide sequence: TGCGCCAGCACTCTTTCGGAGCCCTCCTACAATGAGCAGTTCTTC. It yields the protein CASTLSEPSYNEQFF. This chain joins TRBV5-1 and TRBJ2-1; D call uncertain. Trimming removed 6 bases at V and 0 bases at J, with 13 bases between. Per germline, CDR1 SGHRS and CDR2 YFSETQ. The length of the CDR3 is 15 residues.

The chain recombines TRBV4-1 with TRBJ2-3; TRBD2 matches 10 bases. Germline V gene sequence: CDR1 MGHRA, CDR2 YSYEKL. CDR3 length: 16 residues. With V trimmed by 0 bases and J by 5 bases, 5 bases remained unmatched. The CDR3, as DNA: TGCGCCAGCAGCCAAGATACTAGCGGGGACGGAGATACGCAGTATTTT. The encoded protein is CASSQDTSGDGDTQYF.

This clonotype showed up just a few times. V usage is TRBV7-8 and J usage is TRBJ1-5; D is ambiguous. The CDR3 spans 15 residues. V was shortened by 2 bases and J by 5 bases, with 13 bases between the two germline ends. Germline-derived CDR1 and CDR2 are SGHVS and FQNEAQ. The CDR3 DNA reads as TGTGCCAGCAGCTTATGGTTCGGCAGCTATCAGCCCCAGCATTTT. Translating it yields CASSLWFGSYQPQHF.

This clonotype showed up many times. The V gene is TRBV10-3, the J gene TRBJ2-3; D not resolved. Germline CDR1 and CDR2: ENHRY and SYGVKD. The CDR3 length is 11 residues. Deletions cut 0 bases from V and 9 bases from J, with 4 bases between. The CDR3 DNA reads as TGTGCCATCAGTGAGTCTTGGACGCAGTATTTT. Translated, it gives CAISESWTQYF.

This clonotype turned up a few times. This sequence joins TRBV5-5 and TRBJ1-6, with 9 bases fitting TRBD1. Germline V gene data show CDR1 as SGHKS and CDR2 as YYEKEE (reference sequence). Trimming took 3 bases from V and 8 from J; bases not matched to a gene: 6. The CDR3 length is 15 residues. CDR3 DNA sequence: TGTGCCAGCAGCTGGACGAGGGACAGGGATTCACCCCTCCACTTT. This encodes CASSWTRDRDSPLHF.

The sample holds a few counts of this clonotype. The chain carries TRBV29-1 and TRBJ2-4; 7 nucleotides agree with TRBD1. The CDR3 has 13 residues. The germline CDR1 and CDR2 sequences are SQVTM and ANQGSEA. The V gene end was trimmed by 7 bases and the J gene end by 1 base; junction bases not matched to a gene: 4. In DNA, the CDR3 is TGCAGCGCTGAGGACAGGGCCAAAAACATTCAGTACTTC. It translates to CSAEDRAKNIQYF.

There are a few counts of this clonotype. The V gene is TRBV15, the J gene TRBJ2-3, with D unresolved. With 0 bases removed from V and 7 bases from J, the gap between germline ends came to 2 bases. Germline CDR1 is LNHNV and CDR2 is YYDKDF (reference sequence). The CDR3 is made up of 11 amino acids. The CDR3 DNA follows: TGTGCCACCAGCAGAGAAAATACGCAGTATTTT. This translates into CATSRENTQYF. The variable domain in full, with the rest retrieved from reference TRBV15 and TRBJ2-3, is DAMVIQNPRYQVTQFGKPVTLSCSQTLNHNVMYWYQQKSSQAPKLLFHYYDKDFNNEADTPDNFQSRRPNTSFCFLDIRSPGLGDTAMYLCATSRENTQYFGPGTRLTVL.

To note about this clonotype: A much larger clone differs by one base, so this may be a read error. The chain recombines TRBV12-3 or TRBV12-4 with TRBJ2-7; D ambiguous. The length of the CDR3 is 14 residues. This CDR3 reads CANSLTGLSYEQYF. The DNA of the CDR3 is TGTGCCAACAGTTTGACTGGTCTATCCTACGAGCAGTACTTC.

The chain employs TRBV29-1 and TRBJ2-5; TRBD1 matches 8 bases. TRBJ2-7 explains the end of the DNA better; the J call may be wrong. This CDR3 is built from 13 residues. Germline loops: CDR1 SQVTM, CDR2 ANQGSEA. CDR3 DNA sequence: TGCAGCGTTGTTGGACAGGGTGGATACGAGCAGTACTTC. This sequence encodes CSVVGQGGYEQYF.

The chain links TRBV6-5 to TRBJ1-2; 8 nucleotides agree with TRBD1. The V gene's germline CDR1 is MNHEY and CDR2 SVGAGI. The CDR3 is made up of 14 amino acids. With 6 bases clipped from V and 4 bases from J, the junction kept 7 bases outside the gene matches. CDR3 DNA sequence: TGTGCCAGCAGGCAGGGGGCCTTCGGCTATGGCTACACCTTC. Residues: CASRQGAFGYGYTF.

This clonotype was picked up one time. The V call is TRBV29-1, the J call TRBJ2-1; D is ambiguous. Trimming took off 4 bases at V and 7 bases at J, with 11 bases between the two ends. The CDR3 is 12 amino acids. The germline V gene encodes CDR1 SQVTM and CDR2 ANQGSEA. Written as DNA, the CDR3 is TGCAGCGTTGGGTTTAAGAGGAATGAGCAGTTCTTC. Translated, it gives CSVGFKRNEQFF.

This clonotype showed up just a few times. The V call is TRBV21-1, the J call TRBJ2-7; the table's D call, TRBD1, has no DNA check behind it. TRBV21-1 is termed a pseudogene. The CDR3 is made up of 18 amino acids. In DNA, the CDR3 is TGTGCCAGCGGACTACAGGGGGGACAAGCCTTTGGAGGTCACGAGCAGTACTTC. Translated, it gives CASGLQGGQAFGGHEQYF.

The J gene is TRBJ2-7, the V gene TRBV6-8, with 12 bases matching TRBD1. The germline V gene has CDR1 MNHGY and CDR2 SAAAGT. The V gene end was trimmed by 9 bases and the J gene end by 2 bases; junction bases not matched to a gene: 8. The CDR3 has 15 residues. The CDR3 DNA follows: TGTGCCAGGATAGGGACAGGGGGCGAACCCTACGAGCAGTACTTC. Translated, it gives CARIGTGGEPYEQYF.

Notes on this clonotype: This likely comes from a read error, as the CDR3 has no conserved phenylalanine or tryptophan at its end. The V call is TRBV5-1, the J call TRBJ2-2; D is ambiguous. The CDR3 is 12 amino acids. Germline V gene lookup returns CDR1 SGHRS and CDR2 YFSETQ. The ends were cut back, 4 bases at V and 0 bases at J, with 1 base in the middle. The chain's CDR3 is CASSPNTGELFL. For the CDR3, the DNA is TGCGCCAGCAGCCCGAACACCGGGGAGCTGTTTTTG.

The chain uses TRBV20-1 and TRBJ2-4; 7 bases align to TRBD1. V shed 6 bases and J 13 bases; nucleotides not matched to a gene: 15. Germline CDR1 reads DFQATT; CDR2 reads SNEGSKA (reference sequence). CDR3 length: 13 amino acids. CDR3 DNA sequence: TGCAGTGCCGTGGACAGGCTTCCTATGGAGCAGTACTTC. Its protein is CSAVDRLPMEQYF.

For the CDR3, the DNA is TGTGCCAGCAGCTGGAGAGGACAGGGTCGCCACGAGCAGTACTTC. Encoded protein: CASSWRGQGRHEQYF. The rearrangement links TRBV5-5 to TRBJ2-7; 8 bases agree with TRBD1. This CDR3 contains 15 residues. The germline V gene encodes CDR1 SGHKS and CDR2 YYEKEE (reference sequence). The J segment lost 5 bases and the V segment lost 3 bases, leaving 10 bases of the junction unmatched.

This clonotype was found a few times. J is TRBJ2-5 and V is TRBV7-9, with a weak D call TRBD2 (5 bases). This CDR3 spans 14 amino acids. The V end lost 6 bases, the J end lost 1 base, and 12 bases lay between the germline ends. Germline V gene data show CDR1 as SEHNR and CDR2 as FQNEAQ (reference sequence). The CDR3 DNA reads TGTGCCAGCAGGAAGGAGGCCGGCCAAGAGACCCAGTACTTC. Residues: CASRKEAGQETQYF.

This clonotype has ten or more counts. The rearrangement links TRBV7-2 to TRBJ2-1, with 8 bases fitting TRBD2. V shed 1 base, J shed 4 bases, and the junction held 3 bases outside the gene matches. Germline CDR1 reads SGHTA; CDR2 reads FQGNSA. The CDR3 has 15 amino acids. The CDR3 DNA sequence: TGTGCCAGCAGCTTAGTAAGCGGGGGTTACAATGAGCAGTTCTTC. Protein: CASSLVSGGYNEQFF.

The V gene is TRBV5-1, the J gene TRBJ2-5, with D tentatively TRBD1 (6 bases). Deletions cut 4 bases from V and 3 bases from J, with 10 bases between. Germline V CDR1 and CDR2: SGHRS, YFSETQ. This CDR3 is built from 13 residues. The DNA for the CDR3 is TGCGCCAGCAGCAACAGGGAGAAAGAGACCCAGTACTTC. Translating it yields CASSNREKETQYF.

This clonotype turned up a few times. CDR3 region: CASSPQPGPGQGTDTQYF. The CDR3 DNA reads as TGTGCCAGCAGTCCGCAACCCGGACCGGGACAGGGGACAGATACGCAGTATTTT. The rearrangement joins TRBV6-2 or TRBV6-3 to TRBJ2-3; 10 nucleotides agree with TRBD1. From germline, CDR1 is MNHEY and CDR2 SVGEGT. CDR3 length equals 18 residues. Losses at the gene ends were 5 bases for V and 3 bases for J; bases not matched to a gene: 14.

In this sample, this clonotype turned up many times. As DNA, the CDR3 is TGCGCCAGCAGCCAGGGCAGAACCACCGGGGAGCTGTTTTTT. It specifies CASSQGRTTGELFF. V is TRBV4-1 and J is TRBJ2-2; no clear D. Trimming cost V 3 bases and J 4 bases, with 9 bases left between them. The CDR3 runs 14 residues. The germline V gene encodes CDR1 MGHRA and CDR2 YSYEKL.

The table lists this clonotype with many counts. The V call is TRBV12-3 or TRBV12-4, the J call TRBJ1-2; 7 bases are shared with TRBD1. J gave up 6 bases and V 1 base, and 5 bases lay outside the gene matches. The CDR3 length is 14 residues. In DNA form, the CDR3 reads TGTGCCAGCAGTTTAGGACAGGGCGTTGATGGCTACACCTTC. Encoded protein: CASSLGQGVDGYTF.

This clonotype occurred a few times. The J gene is TRBJ2-7, the V gene TRBV6-1; D may be TRBD1 (7 bases). CDR3 length: 16 residues. V was pared by 4 bases and J by 2 bases, with 18 bases between. Germline lookup yields CDR1 MNHNS and CDR2 SASEGT. CDR3 residues: CASSAPEEGATYEQYF. The CDR3 nucleotides read TGTGCCAGCAGTGCCCCTGAGGAGGGGGCAACCTACGAGCAGTACTTC.

This clonotype was seen a handful of times. The V and J genes are TRBV11-2 and TRBJ2-3; 11 bases map to TRBD2. Per the germline V gene, CDR1 is SGHAT and CDR2 is FQNNGV. The CDR3 spans 15 residues. Unmatched junction bases numbered 11, after V lost 5 bases and J lost 10 bases. The CDR3 reads CASSVSGGAGAAQYF. CDR3 nucleotides: TGTGCCAGCAGCGTTAGCGGGGGGGCCGGTGCGGCGCAGTATTTT.

A note on this clonotype: Given a much more abundant clone one base away, this may be a read error. V usage is TRBV4-2 and J usage is TRBJ2-3, with 9 bases lining up with TRBD1. This CDR3 has 15 residues. Germline lookup yields CDR1 LGHNA and CDR2 YNFKEQ. V trimming: 4 bases; J trimming: 3 bases; junction bases outside the gene matches: 5. The CDR3 nucleotides read TGTGCCAGCAGCCCGGGACAGGGCAAGACAGATACGCAGTATTTT. Amino acid sequence: CASSPGQGKTDTQYF.